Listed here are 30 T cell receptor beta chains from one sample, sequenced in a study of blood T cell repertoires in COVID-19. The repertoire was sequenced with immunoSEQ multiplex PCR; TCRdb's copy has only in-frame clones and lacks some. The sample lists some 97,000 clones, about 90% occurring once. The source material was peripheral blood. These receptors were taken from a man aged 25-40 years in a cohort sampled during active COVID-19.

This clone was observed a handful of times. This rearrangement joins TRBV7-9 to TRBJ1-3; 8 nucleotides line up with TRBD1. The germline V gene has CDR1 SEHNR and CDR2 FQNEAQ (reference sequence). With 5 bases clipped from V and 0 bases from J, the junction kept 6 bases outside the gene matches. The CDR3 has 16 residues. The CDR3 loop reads CASSPRQGYSGNTIYF. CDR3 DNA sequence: TGTGCCAGCAGCCCAAGACAGGGGTACTCTGGAAACACCATATATTTT.

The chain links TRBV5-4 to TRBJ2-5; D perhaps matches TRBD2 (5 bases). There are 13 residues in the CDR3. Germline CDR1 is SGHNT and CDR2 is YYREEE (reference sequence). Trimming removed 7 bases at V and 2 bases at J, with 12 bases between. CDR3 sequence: CASRSGTQETQYF. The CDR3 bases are TGTGCCAGCCGCAGCGGAACACAAGAGACCCAGTACTTC.

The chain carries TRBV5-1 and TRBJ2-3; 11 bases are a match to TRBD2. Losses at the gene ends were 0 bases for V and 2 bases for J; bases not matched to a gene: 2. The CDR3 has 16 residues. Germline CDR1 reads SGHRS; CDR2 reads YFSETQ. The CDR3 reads CASSLVAGGYTDTQYF. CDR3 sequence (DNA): TGCGCCAGCAGCTTGGTAGCGGGGGGGTACACAGATACGCAGTATTTT.

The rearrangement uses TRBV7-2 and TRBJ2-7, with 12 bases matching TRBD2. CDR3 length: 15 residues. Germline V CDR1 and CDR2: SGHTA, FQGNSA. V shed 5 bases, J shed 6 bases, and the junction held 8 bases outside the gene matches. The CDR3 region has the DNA TGTGCCAGCAGCCAGAGGACTAGCGGGGACTCCGAGCAGTACTTC. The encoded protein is CASSQRTSGDSEQYF.

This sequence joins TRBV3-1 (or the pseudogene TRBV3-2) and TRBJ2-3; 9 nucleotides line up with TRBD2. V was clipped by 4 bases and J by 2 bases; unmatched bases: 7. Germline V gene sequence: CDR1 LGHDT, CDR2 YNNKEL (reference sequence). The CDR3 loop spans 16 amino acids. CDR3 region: CASSRIAGAYTDTQYF. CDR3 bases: TGTGCCAGCAGCCGAATAGCGGGGGCCTACACAGATACGCAGTATTTT.

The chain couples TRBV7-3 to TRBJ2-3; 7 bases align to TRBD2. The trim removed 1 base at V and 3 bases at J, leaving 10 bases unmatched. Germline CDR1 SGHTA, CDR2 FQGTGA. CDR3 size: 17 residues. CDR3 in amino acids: CASSLNPGLRETDTQYF. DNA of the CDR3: TGTGCCAGCAGCTTAAACCCGGGACTAAGAGAAACAGATACGCAGTATTTT.

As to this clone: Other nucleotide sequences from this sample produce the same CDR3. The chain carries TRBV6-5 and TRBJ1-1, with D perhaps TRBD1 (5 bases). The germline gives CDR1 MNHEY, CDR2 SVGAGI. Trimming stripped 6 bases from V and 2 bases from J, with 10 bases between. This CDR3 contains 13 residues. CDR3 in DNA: TGTGCCAGCAGAGGGGAGGGCAACACTGAAGCTTTCTTT. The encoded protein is CASRGEGNTEAFF.

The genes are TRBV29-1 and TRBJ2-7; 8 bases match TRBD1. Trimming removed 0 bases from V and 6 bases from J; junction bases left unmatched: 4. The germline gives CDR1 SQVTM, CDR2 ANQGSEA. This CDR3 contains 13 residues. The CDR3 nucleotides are TGCAGCGTTGAAGATCAAACAGGGGGCGAGCAGTACTTC. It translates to CSVEDQTGGEQYF.

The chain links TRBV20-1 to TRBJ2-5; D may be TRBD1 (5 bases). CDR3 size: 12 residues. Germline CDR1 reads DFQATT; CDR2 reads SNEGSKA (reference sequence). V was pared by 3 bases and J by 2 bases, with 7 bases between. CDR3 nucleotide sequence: TGCAGTGCTAGTAGACAGCAAGAGACCCAGTACTTC. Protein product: CSASRQQETQYF.

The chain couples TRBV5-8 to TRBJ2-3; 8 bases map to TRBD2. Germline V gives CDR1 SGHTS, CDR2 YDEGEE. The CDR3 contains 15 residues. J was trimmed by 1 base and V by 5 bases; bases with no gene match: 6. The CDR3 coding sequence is TGTGCCAGCAGGCCGGGGGGGCCCCGCACAGATACGCAGTATTTT. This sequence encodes CASRPGGPRTDTQYF.

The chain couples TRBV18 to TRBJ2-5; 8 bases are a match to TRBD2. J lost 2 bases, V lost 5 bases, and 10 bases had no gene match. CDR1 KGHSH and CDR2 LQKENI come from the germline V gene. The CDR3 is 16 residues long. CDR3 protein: CASSSGLVPSQETQYF. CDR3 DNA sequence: TGTGCCAGCTCATCGGGACTAGTGCCGTCGCAAGAGACCCAGTACTTC.

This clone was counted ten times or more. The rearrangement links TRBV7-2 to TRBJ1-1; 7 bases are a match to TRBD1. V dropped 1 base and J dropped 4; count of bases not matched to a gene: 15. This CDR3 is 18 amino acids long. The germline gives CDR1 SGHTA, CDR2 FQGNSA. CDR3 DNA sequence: TGTGCCAGCAGCTTAGATAGGGCAGGGGGAGCTTGGGTCACTGAAGCTTTCTTT. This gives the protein CASSLDRAGGAWVTEAFF.

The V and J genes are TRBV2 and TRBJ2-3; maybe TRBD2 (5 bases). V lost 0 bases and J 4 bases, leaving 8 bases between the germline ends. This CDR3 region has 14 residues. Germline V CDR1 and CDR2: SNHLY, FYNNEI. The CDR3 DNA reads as TGTGCCAGCAGTGAAGCGAGGGCCTCAGATACGCAGTATTTT. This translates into CASSEARASDTQYF.

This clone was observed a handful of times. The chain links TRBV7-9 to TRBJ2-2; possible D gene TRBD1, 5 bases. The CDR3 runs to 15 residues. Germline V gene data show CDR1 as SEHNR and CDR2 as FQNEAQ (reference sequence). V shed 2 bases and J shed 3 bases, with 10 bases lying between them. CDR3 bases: TGTGCCAGCAGCTTACCGACAGAATACACCGGGGAGCTGTTTTTT. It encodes CASSLPTEYTGELFF.

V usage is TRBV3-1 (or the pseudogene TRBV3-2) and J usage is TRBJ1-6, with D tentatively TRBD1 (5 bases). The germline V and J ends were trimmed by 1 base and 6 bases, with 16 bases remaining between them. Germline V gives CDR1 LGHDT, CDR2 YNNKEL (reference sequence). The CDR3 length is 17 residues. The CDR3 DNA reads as TGTGCCAGCAGCCAAGGGATTTGGGGCAGAAGTAATTCACCCCTCCACTTT. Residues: CASSQGIWGRSNSPLHF.

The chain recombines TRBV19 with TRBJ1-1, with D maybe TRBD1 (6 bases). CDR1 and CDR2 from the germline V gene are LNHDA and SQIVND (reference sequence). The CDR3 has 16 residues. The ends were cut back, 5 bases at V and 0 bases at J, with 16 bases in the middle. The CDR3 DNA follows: TGTGCCAGTAGTGGACAGTTTAAGCTTATGAACACTGAAGCTTTCTTT. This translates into CASSGQFKLMNTEAFF.

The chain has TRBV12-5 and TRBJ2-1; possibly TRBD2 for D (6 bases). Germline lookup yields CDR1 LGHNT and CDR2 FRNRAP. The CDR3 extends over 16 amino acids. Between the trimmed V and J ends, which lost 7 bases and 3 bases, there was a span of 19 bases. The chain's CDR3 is CASVLTEGSGYNEQFF. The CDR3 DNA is TGTGCTAGTGTTCTTACGGAGGGGTCAGGCTACAATGAGCAGTTCTTC.

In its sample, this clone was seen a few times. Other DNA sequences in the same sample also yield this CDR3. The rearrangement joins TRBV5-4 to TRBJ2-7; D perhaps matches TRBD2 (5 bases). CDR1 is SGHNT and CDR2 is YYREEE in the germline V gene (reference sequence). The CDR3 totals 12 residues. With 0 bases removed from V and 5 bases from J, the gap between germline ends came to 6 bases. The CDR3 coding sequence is TGTGCCAGCAGCTTGGACGGGGACGAGCAGTACTTC. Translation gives CASSLDGDEQYF.

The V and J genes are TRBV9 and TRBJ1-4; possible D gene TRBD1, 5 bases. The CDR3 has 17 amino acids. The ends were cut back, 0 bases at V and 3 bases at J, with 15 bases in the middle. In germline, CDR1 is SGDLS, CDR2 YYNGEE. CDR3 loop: CASSVGTAGHPNEKLFF. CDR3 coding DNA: TGTGCCAGCAGCGTAGGTACCGCGGGGCACCCTAATGAAAAACTGTTTTTT.

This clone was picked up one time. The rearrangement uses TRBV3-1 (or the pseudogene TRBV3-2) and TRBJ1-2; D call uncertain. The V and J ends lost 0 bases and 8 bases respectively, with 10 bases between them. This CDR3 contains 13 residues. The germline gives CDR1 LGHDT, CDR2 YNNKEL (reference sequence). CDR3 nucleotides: TGTGCCAGCAGCCAAGAACCCACCCGGGGCTACACCTTC. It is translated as CASSQEPTRGYTF.

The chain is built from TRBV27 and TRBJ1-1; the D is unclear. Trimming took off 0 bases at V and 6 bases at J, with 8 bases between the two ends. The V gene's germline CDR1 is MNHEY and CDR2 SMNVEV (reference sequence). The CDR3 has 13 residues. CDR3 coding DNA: TGTGCCAGCAGTTTATCGTGGAGTGCTGAAGCTTTCTTT. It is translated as CASSLSWSAEAFF.

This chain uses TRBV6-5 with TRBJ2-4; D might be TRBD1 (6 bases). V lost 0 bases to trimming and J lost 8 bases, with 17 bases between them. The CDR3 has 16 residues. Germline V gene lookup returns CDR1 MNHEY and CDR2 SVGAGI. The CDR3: CASSYSIQARGDIQYF. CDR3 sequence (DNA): TGTGCCAGCAGTTACTCGATCCAGGCCAGGGGAGACATTCAGTACTTC.

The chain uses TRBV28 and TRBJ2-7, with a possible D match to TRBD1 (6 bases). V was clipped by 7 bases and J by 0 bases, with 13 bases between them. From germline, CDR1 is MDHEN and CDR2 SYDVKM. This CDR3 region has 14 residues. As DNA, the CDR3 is TGTGCCAGCATCACAGGGTCGACCTCCTACGAGCAGTACTTC. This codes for CASITGSTSYEQYF.

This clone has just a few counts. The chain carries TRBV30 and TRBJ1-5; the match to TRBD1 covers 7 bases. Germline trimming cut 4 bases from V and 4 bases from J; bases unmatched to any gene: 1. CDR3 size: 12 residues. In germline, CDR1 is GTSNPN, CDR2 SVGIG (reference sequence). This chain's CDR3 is CAWNRGNQPQHF. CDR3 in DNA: TGTGCCTGGAACAGGGGAAATCAGCCCCAGCATTTT.

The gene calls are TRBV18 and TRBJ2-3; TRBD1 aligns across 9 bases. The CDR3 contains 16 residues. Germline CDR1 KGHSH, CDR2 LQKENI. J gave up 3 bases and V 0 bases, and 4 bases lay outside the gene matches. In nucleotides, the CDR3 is TGTGCCAGCTCACCACCTCGGGACAGGGTTACAGATACGCAGTATTTT. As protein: CASSPPRDRVTDTQYF.

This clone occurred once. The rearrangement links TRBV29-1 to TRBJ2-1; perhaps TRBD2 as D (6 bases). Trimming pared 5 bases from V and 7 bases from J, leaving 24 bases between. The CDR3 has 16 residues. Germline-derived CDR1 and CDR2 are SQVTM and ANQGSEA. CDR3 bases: TGCAGCGTTCTACCCGTACGACTAGTTGGGGCTAATGAGCAGTTCTTC. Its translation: CSVLPVRLVGANEQFF.

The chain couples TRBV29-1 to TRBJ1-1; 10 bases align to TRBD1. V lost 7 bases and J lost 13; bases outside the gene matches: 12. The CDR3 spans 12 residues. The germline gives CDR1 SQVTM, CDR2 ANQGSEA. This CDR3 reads CSGIGTGVGLFF. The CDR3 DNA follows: TGCAGCGGAATCGGGACAGGGGTAGGGCTTTTCTTT.

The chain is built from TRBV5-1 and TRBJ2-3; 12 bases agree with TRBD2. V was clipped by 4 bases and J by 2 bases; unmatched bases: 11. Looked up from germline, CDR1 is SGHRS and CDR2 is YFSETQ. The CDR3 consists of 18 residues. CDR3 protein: CASSARLAGALNTDTQYF. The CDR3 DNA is TGCGCCAGCAGCGCCAGACTAGCGGGGGCCCTGAACACAGATACGCAGTATTTT.

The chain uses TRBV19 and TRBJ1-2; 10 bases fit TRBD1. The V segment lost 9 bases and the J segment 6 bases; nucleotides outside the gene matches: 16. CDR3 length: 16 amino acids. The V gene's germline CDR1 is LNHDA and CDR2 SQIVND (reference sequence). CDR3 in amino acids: CASTRRGGQGGNGYTF. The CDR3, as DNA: TGTGCCAGCACCCGACGAGGAGGACAGGGGGGAAATGGCTACACCTTC.

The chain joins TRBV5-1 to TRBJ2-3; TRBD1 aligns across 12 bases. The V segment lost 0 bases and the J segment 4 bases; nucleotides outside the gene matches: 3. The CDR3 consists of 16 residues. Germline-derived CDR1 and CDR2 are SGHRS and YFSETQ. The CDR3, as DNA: TGCGCCAGCAGCTTGGTCGGGACAGGGGGCGCAGATACGCAGTATTTT. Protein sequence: CASSLVGTGGADTQYF.